The source of this TCR beta chain is a study of blood T cell repertoires in COVID-19. The method was immunoSEQ multiplex PCR; TCRdb's version includes in-frame clones alone and lacks a portion of them. Among approximately 230,000 clones listed, 85% to 90% were seen once. The germline CDR1 and CDR2 sequences are MDHEN and SYDVKM. Trimming took 5 bases from V and 7 from J; bases not matched to a gene: 14. This CDR3 has 16 residues. This TCR derives from a man between 18 and 29 years old who had recovered from COVID-19. What was sequenced was PBMCs or T cells enriched from blood (not recorded which). The V gene is TRBV28, the J gene TRBJ2-3; TRBD2 matches at 8 bases. CDR3 residues: CASSPRLAGLVNTQYF. DNA for the CDR3: TGTGCCAGCAGTCCCCGGTTAGCGGGACTTGTAAATACGCAGTATTTT. Supplemented by reference TRBV28 and TRBJ2-3, the full variable domain reads DVKVTQSSRYLVKRTGEKVFLECVQDMDHENMFWYRQDPGLGLRLIYFSYDVKMKEKGDIPEGYSVSREKKERFSLILESASTNQTSMYLCASSPRLAGLVNTQYFGPGTRLTVL.